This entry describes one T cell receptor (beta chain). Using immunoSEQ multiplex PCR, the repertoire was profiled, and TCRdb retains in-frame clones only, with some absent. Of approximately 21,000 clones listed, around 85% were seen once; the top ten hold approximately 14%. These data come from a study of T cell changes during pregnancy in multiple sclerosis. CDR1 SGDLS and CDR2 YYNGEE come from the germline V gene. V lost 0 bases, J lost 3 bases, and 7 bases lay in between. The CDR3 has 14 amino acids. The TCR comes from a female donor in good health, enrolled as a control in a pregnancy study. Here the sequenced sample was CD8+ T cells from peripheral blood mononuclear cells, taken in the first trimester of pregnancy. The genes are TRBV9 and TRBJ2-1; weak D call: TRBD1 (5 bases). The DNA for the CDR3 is TGTGCCAGCAGCGTAGAAGGACACTACAATGAGCAGTTCTTC. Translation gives CASSVEGHYNEQFF.